Listed here are 18 T cell receptor beta chains from one sample, sequenced in a study of blood T cell repertoires in COVID-19. This table comes from immunoSEQ multiplex PCR, and its TCRdb copy is limited to in-frame clones, with some not included. This sample has about 140,000 clones, with 65% to 80% found just once. The sample was peripheral blood. These receptors were obtained from a woman in her sixties or seventies with acute or convalescent COVID-19.

This chain joins TRBV5-4 and TRBJ2-6; 11 bases match TRBD1. The CDR3 length is 17 residues. Germline V gene lookup returns CDR1 SGHNT and CDR2 YYREEE (reference sequence). The junction had 4 bases not matched to a gene; V was cut back by 2 bases and J by 3 bases. CDR3: CASSFGQGAVGANVLTF. CDR3 in DNA: TGTGCCAGCAGCTTCGGACAGGGGGCGGTTGGGGCCAACGTCCTGACTTTC.

V is TRBV5-1 and J is TRBJ1-2; 7 bases are a match to TRBD1. In germline, CDR1 is SGHRS, CDR2 YFSETQ. The CDR3 spans 12 residues. Unmatched junction bases numbered 3, after V lost 3 bases and J lost 7 bases. CDR3 bases: TGCGCCAGCAGCTCGGGACAGATTGGCTACACCTTC. Protein: CASSSGQIGYTF.

Written as DNA, the CDR3 is TGTGCCAGCAGTCTTACTCTGTACACAGATACGCAGTATTTT. Translated: CASSLTLYTDTQYF. J is TRBJ2-3 and V is TRBV27; the D is unclear. Germline V gene sequence: CDR1 MNHEY, CDR2 SMNVEV (reference sequence). This CDR3 spans 14 amino acids. V was trimmed by 5 bases and J by 2 bases, leaving 11 bases between them.

The rearrangement links TRBV9 to TRBJ2-1; TRBD1 aligns across 7 bases. The trim removed 7 bases at V and 4 bases at J, leaving 11 bases unmatched. Germline V gene lookup returns CDR1 SGDLS and CDR2 YYNGEE. The length of the CDR3 is 15 residues. The CDR3 coding sequence is TGTGCCAGCGCCATACTACAGGGGCTATACAATGAGCAGTTCTTC. Protein: CASAILQGLYNEQFF. Combining the CDR3 with reference TRBV9 and TRBJ2-1 gives the whole variable domain DSGVTQTPKHLITATGQRVTLRCSPRSGDLSVYWYQQSLDQGLQFLIQYYNGEERAKGNILERFSAQQFPDLHSELNLSSLELGDSALYFCASAILQGLYNEQFFGPGTRLTVL.

The chain couples TRBV30 to TRBJ1-1; no reliable D call. This CDR3 comprises 12 residues. The V gene lost 3 bases and the J gene lost 7 bases, with 12 bases spanning the gap. In germline, CDR1 is GTSNPN, CDR2 SVGIG (reference sequence). CDR3 region: CAWRDGEGEAFF. The CDR3 DNA is TGTGCCTGGAGGGATGGGGAGGGTGAAGCTTTCTTT.

The genes are TRBV5-4 and TRBJ2-7, with 9 bases fitting TRBD2. After removal of 3 bases from V and 0 bases from J, the junction contained 4 bases not matched to a gene. The CDR3 is made up of 15 amino acids. Germline assignment: CDR1 SGHNT and CDR2 YYREEE (reference sequence). The CDR3 sequence is CASSSGLALSYEQYF. The DNA of the CDR3 is TGTGCCAGCAGCTCAGGACTAGCGCTCTCCTACGAGCAGTACTTC.

The rearrangement joins TRBV4-1 to TRBJ2-1; 7 bases fit TRBD2. J lost 10 bases, V lost 5 bases, and 8 bases had no gene match. This CDR3 comprises 13 residues. Germline CDR1 reads MGHRA; CDR2 reads YSYEKL. The CDR3 loop is CASSFSGTKEQFF. DNA of the CDR3: TGCGCCAGCAGCTTTTCCGGGACTAAGGAGCAGTTCTTC.

The chain is built from TRBV27 and TRBJ1-1, with D possibly being TRBD1 (6 bases). The V end was cut by 9 bases, the J end by 3 bases, with 17 bases between. Germline-derived CDR1 and CDR2 are MNHEY and SMNVEV (reference sequence). CDR3 length: 14 residues. Written as DNA, the CDR3 is TGTGCCAGTTCAACAGGGATTGGGGACACTGAAGCTTTCTTT. It translates to CASSTGIGDTEAFF.

V is TRBV30 and J is TRBJ1-6; tentatively, D is TRBD1 (5 bases). Germline V gene sequence: CDR1 GTSNPN, CDR2 SVGIG (reference sequence). The CDR3 totals 15 residues. Trimming cost V 8 bases and J 11 bases, with 25 bases left between them. CDR3 protein: CAAKQTAVMATPLHF. The CDR3, as DNA: TGTGCCGCGAAGCAGACAGCCGTTATGGCGACACCCCTCCACTTT.

The chain combines TRBV2 with TRBJ2-6, with a tentative D call TRBD1 (6 bases). The V gene's germline CDR1 is SNHLY and CDR2 FYNNEI. CDR3 size: 16 residues. Trimming removed 6 bases from V and 0 bases from J, with 12 bases in between. CDR3 coding DNA: TGTGCCAGCAGATCCGACAGGCACTCTGGGGCCAACGTCCTGACTTTC. Translating gives CASRSDRHSGANVLTF.

The chain is built from TRBV28 and TRBJ2-7; D possibly corresponds to TRBD1 (5 bases). The germline gives CDR1 MDHEN, CDR2 SYDVKM. The CDR3 extends over 13 amino acids. Trimming removed 3 bases at V and 4 bases at J, with 10 bases between. The CDR3 protein is CASSLPPGYEQYF. In DNA form, the CDR3 reads TGTGCCAGCAGTTTGCCGCCAGGGTACGAGCAGTACTTC.

V is TRBV28 and J is TRBJ2-1; TRBD2 agrees at 12 bases. Germline values: CDR1 MDHEN, CDR2 SYDVKM. This CDR3 contains 15 residues. J gave up 8 bases and V 6 bases, and 8 bases lay outside the gene matches. The CDR3 DNA reads as TGTGCCAGCAGGGCACGGACTAGCGGGACCGATGAGCAGTTCTTC. Encoded protein: CASRARTSGTDEQFF.

The chain employs TRBV3-1 (or the pseudogene TRBV3-2) and TRBJ2-3; 9 nucleotides align to TRBD2. The CDR3 has 15 residues. Germline V gene lookup returns CDR1 LGHDT and CDR2 YNNKEL (reference sequence). The V and J ends lost 0 bases and 6 bases, in that order; junction bases with no gene match: 4. CDR3 protein: CASSQEGSGRDTQYF. DNA for the CDR3: TGTGCCAGCAGCCAAGAGGGGAGCGGGAGGGATACGCAGTATTTT.

This clone was seen once. The rearrangement links TRBV5-1 to TRBJ1-1; 7 nucleotides align to TRBD1. The CDR3 runs 14 residues. Germline CDR1 is SGHRS and CDR2 is YFSETQ. V shed 0 bases, J shed 4 bases, and the junction held 3 bases outside the gene matches. Written as DNA, the CDR3 is TGCGCCAGCAGCTTGGCGGCAGGGGGCACTGAAGCTTTCTTT. Its translation: CASSLAAGGTEAFF.

The rearrangement links TRBV6-5 to TRBJ1-6, with D uncertain. The CDR3 extends over 15 amino acids. The V end was cut by 5 bases, the J end by 10 bases, with 18 bases between. The germline gives CDR1 MNHEY, CDR2 SVGAGI. The CDR3 sequence: CASSPRGPQQSPLHF. CDR3 sequence (DNA): TGTGCCAGCAGTCCCCGAGGGCCACAACAGTCACCCCTCCACTTT.

The chain combines TRBV12-3 or TRBV12-4 with TRBJ2-7; possible D gene TRBD1, 6 bases. This CDR3 spans 13 amino acids. Trimming cost V 5 bases and J 6 bases, with 14 bases left between them. The CDR3 DNA follows: TGTGCCAGCAGTCCCGGACAGTGGGCCGAGCAGTACTTC. It yields the protein CASSPGQWAEQYF.

This sequence joins TRBV27 and TRBJ2-1, with 11 bases that match TRBD2. Per germline, CDR1 MNHEY and CDR2 SMNVEV (reference sequence). V trimming: 5 bases; J trimming: 9 bases; junction bases outside the gene matches: 12. The CDR3 sequence is 16 residues long. The DNA of the CDR3 is TGTGCCAGCAGTACTAATCGGGCTAGCGGGAGGTTTGAGCAGTTCTTC. It encodes CASSTNRASGRFEQFF.

The chain carries TRBV28 and TRBJ2-7; TRBD1 aligns across 8 bases. The germline V gene has CDR1 MDHEN and CDR2 SYDVKM. V lost 6 bases to trimming and J lost 5 bases; unmatched junction nucleotides: 6. This CDR3 has 13 amino acids. The CDR3 nucleotides read TGTGCCAGCAGCGGACAGGGTCTCCACGAGCAGTACTTC. It yields the protein CASSGQGLHEQYF. Variable domain in full (rest from reference TRBV28 and TRBJ2-7): DVKVTQSSRYLVKRTGEKVFLECVQDMDHENMFWYRQDPGLGLRLIYFSYDVKMKEKGDIPEGYSVSREKKERFSLILESASTNQTSMYLCASSGQGLHEQYFGPGTRLTVT.